One and the same sample provided the 25 T cell receptor beta chains below, sequenced in a study of blood T cell repertoires in COVID-19. Here immunoSEQ multiplex PCR was the method, and the copy in TCRdb shows in-frame clones only, minus some. The sample has 200,000 to 250,000 clones; 65% to 90% are singletons. The sequenced sample was peripheral blood. Receptors were obtained from a woman in her 50s with acute or convalescent COVID-19.

The chain carries TRBV28 and TRBJ1-5; TRBD1 matches at 7 bases. Trimming cost V 5 bases and J 3 bases; bases outside gene matches: 4. The CDR3 sequence is 14 residues long. Germline V gene data show CDR1 as MDHEN and CDR2 as SYDVKM. DNA for the CDR3: TGTGCCAGCAGTGTTGACAGGGCCAATCAGCCCCAGCATTTT. The encoded protein is CASSVDRANQPQHF. The full variable domain, completed using reference TRBV28 and TRBJ1-5, is DVKVTQSSRYLVKRTGEKVFLECVQDMDHENMFWYRQDPGLGLRLIYFSYDVKMKEKGDIPEGYSVSREKKERFSLILESASTNQTSMYLCASSVDRANQPQHFGDGTRLSIL.

The J gene is TRBJ2-3, the V gene TRBV5-1; TRBD2 matches 13 bases. Germline V gene data show CDR1 as SGHRS and CDR2 as YFSETQ. The CDR3 is made up of 16 amino acids. The V gene end was trimmed by 3 bases and the J gene end by 4 bases; junction bases not matched to a gene: 5. Here the CDR3 reads CASSSSLAGGPDTQYF. The CDR3 DNA sequence: TGCGCCAGCAGCTCGTCACTAGCGGGGGGGCCAGATACGCAGTATTTT.

V and J are TRBV6-5 and TRBJ1-4; TRBD1 might be the D (5 bases). The length of the CDR3 is 14 residues. Germline loops: CDR1 MNHEY, CDR2 SVGAGI. Deletions cut 5 bases from V and 4 bases from J, with 11 bases between. CDR3 in DNA: TGTGCCAGCAGTAGACAGCCAGATAATGAAAAACTGTTTTTT. It encodes CASSRQPDNEKLFF.

In DNA, the CDR3 is TGTGCCACCAGTGATGTGGACAGGGGTTTTGAGACCCAGTACTTC. Amino acid sequence: CATSDVDRGFETQYF. The J gene is TRBJ2-5, the V gene TRBV24-1, with 9 bases identical to TRBD1. The CDR3 length is 15 residues. In germline, CDR1 is KGHDR, CDR2 SFDVKD. Trimming took 3 bases from V and 5 from J; bases not matched to a gene: 6.

The chain joins TRBV6-5 to TRBJ2-7, with D possibly TRBD2 on 5 matching bases. This CDR3 comprises 14 residues. Per germline, CDR1 MNHEY and CDR2 SVGAGI. Trimming stripped 8 bases from V and 1 base from J, with 15 bases between. The CDR3 coding sequence is TGTGCCAGCCCCGAAGGAGCGGCTTCCTACGAGCAGTACTTC. Encoded protein: CASPEGAASYEQYF.

This chain uses TRBV6-5 with TRBJ2-7; 12 positions agree with TRBD2. Germline V gives CDR1 MNHEY, CDR2 SVGAGI. V lost 6 bases to trimming and J lost 5 bases; unmatched junction nucleotides: 5. The CDR3 covers 14 residues. The CDR3 here is CASSRTSGTNEQYF. CDR3 coding DNA: TGTGCCAGCAGCCGGACTAGCGGGACTAACGAGCAGTACTTC.

This clone turned up a few times. The V gene is TRBV10-3, the J gene TRBJ2-3, with 9 bases matching TRBD2. The trim removed 6 bases at V and 1 base at J, leaving 5 bases unmatched. Germline-derived CDR1 and CDR2 are ENHRY and SYGVKD. There are 15 residues in the CDR3. The CDR3 bases are TGTGCCATCAGAGATAGCGGGAGTCGCACAGATACGCAGTATTTT. Translation gives CAIRDSGSRTDTQYF.

V gene TRBV6-5 combines with J gene TRBJ2-1; D might be TRBD1 (6 bases). The CDR3 runs to 13 residues. CDR1 and CDR2 from the germline V gene are MNHEY and SVGAGI. The V end lost 6 bases, the J end lost 9 bases, and 15 bases lay between the germline ends. The CDR3 DNA reads as TGTGCCAGCAGGGGAATGGGGGCCACTGAGCAGTTCTTC. It is translated as CASRGMGATEQFF.

A few counts support this clone. The chain carries TRBV19 and TRBJ1-1; D is unresolved. V was cut by 3 bases and J by 0 bases, with 8 bases left in between. The length of the CDR3 is 14 residues. Per the germline V gene, CDR1 is LNHDA and CDR2 is SQIVND (reference sequence). CDR3 sequence (DNA): TGTGCCAGTAGTATGCCAGGCCTGAACACTGAAGCTTTCTTT. Its protein product is CASSMPGLNTEAFF.

The chain uses TRBV11-3 and TRBJ2-7; D perhaps matches TRBD2 (5 bases). The V end was cut by 5 bases, the J end by 3 bases, with 8 bases between. The CDR3 totals 12 residues. Germline assignment: CDR1 SGHNT and CDR2 YENEEA. The CDR3 loop reads CASSQEGYEQYF. In DNA form, the CDR3 reads TGTGCCAGCAGCCAAGAGGGCTACGAGCAGTACTTC.

The chain couples TRBV4-1 to TRBJ1-2; TRBD1 is a possible D gene (5 bases). The length of the CDR3 is 14 residues. Germline CDR1 MGHRA, CDR2 YSYEKL. V was pared by 1 base and J by 7 bases, with 13 bases between. The CDR3 sequence is CASSQGVGVGGYTF. For the CDR3, the DNA is TGCGCCAGCAGCCAAGGGGTAGGGGTCGGTGGCTACACCTTC.

This chain links TRBV2 with TRBJ1-5, with D uncertain. In germline, CDR1 is SNHLY, CDR2 FYNNEI. V dropped 0 bases and J dropped 9 bases, with 12 bases sitting between them. The CDR3 contains 14 residues. Written as DNA, the CDR3 is TGTGCCAGCAGTGAAGCAGGCGGGGTAGGGCCCCAGCATTTT. Its translation: CASSEAGGVGPQHF.

The chain links TRBV19 to TRBJ1-2; D remains ambiguous. The CDR3 totals 17 residues. Germline CDR1 reads LNHDA; CDR2 reads SQIVND (reference sequence). Trimming removed 3 bases at V and 7 bases at J, with 24 bases between. CDR3 coding DNA: TGTGCCAGTAGTATCCGAGTTTCGCGGTCTGGAAGTCGTGGCTACACCTTC. It is translated as CASSIRVSRSGSRGYTF. The full variable domain, in which reference TRBV19 and TRBJ1-2 provide the parts outside the CDR3, is DGGITQSPKYLFRKEGQNVTLSCEQNLNHDAMYWYRQDPGQGLRLIYYSQIVNDFQKGDIAEGYSVSREKKESFPLTVTSAQKNPTAFYLCASSIRVSRSGSRGYTFGSGTRLTVV.

The chain combines TRBV7-8 with TRBJ1-1; D uncertain. Trimming took 7 bases from V and 6 from J, leaving 21 bases between them. This CDR3 spans 15 amino acids. Germline CDR1 and CDR2: SGHVS and FQNEAQ. This CDR3 is CASTSPARTGAEAFF. CDR3 in DNA: TGTGCCAGCACCTCGCCCGCCCGGACGGGAGCTGAAGCTTTCTTT.

The chain couples TRBV5-6 to TRBJ1-3; D uncertain. The CDR3 totals 13 residues. Trimming left V 1 base short and J 7 bases short, with 9 bases between. Germline lookup yields CDR1 SGHDT and CDR2 YYEEEE. This CDR3 is CASSLPGDNTIYF. CDR3 nucleotide sequence: TGTGCCAGCAGCTTGCCCGGGGATAACACCATATATTTT.

The V and J genes are TRBV4-3 and TRBJ1-1; D unresolved. V dropped 0 bases and J dropped 9 bases, with 20 bases sitting between them. This CDR3 comprises 16 residues. Germline assignment: CDR1 LGHNA and CDR2 YSLEER. The CDR3 spells CASSQDRKRGGIQAFF. In nucleotides, the CDR3 is TGCGCCAGCAGCCAAGATCGGAAACGGGGAGGGATCCAAGCTTTCTTT.

The rearrangement links TRBV19 to TRBJ1-1, with D maybe TRBD1 (5 bases). The CDR3 length is 12 residues. Per the germline V gene, CDR1 is LNHDA and CDR2 is SQIVND (reference sequence). V was cut by 7 bases and J by 4 bases, with 10 bases left in between. The DNA for the CDR3 is TGTGCCAGTACCGGGGGGATCACTGAAGCTTTCTTT. It encodes CASTGGITEAFF.

The chain links TRBV9 to TRBJ2-1; 7 bases agree with TRBD2. V shed 4 bases, J shed 6 bases, and the junction held 10 bases outside the gene matches. Germline V CDR1 and CDR2: SGDLS, YYNGEE. The CDR3 is made up of 15 amino acids. This CDR3 is CASSPTSRGANEQFF. The CDR3 DNA is TGTGCCAGCAGCCCGACTAGCCGAGGGGCCAATGAGCAGTTCTTC.

V and J are TRBV11-2 and TRBJ1-3; D may be TRBD1 (6 bases). The CDR3 is 15 residues long. Trimming shortened V by 6 bases and J by 4 bases, and 16 bases separated the two germline ends. Germline V lookup: CDR1 SGHAT, CDR2 FQNNGV. The CDR3 region is CASRRLLTGGNTIYF. The CDR3 DNA reads as TGTGCCAGCAGACGGCTACTGACAGGAGGAAACACCATATATTTT.

This clone has a single count. The genes are TRBV5-1 and TRBJ1-6; D is undetermined. V dropped 4 bases and J dropped 9 bases, with 11 bases sitting between them. Per the germline V gene, CDR1 is SGHRS and CDR2 is YFSETQ. The CDR3 loop spans 13 amino acids. CDR3 nucleotide sequence: TGCGCCAGCAGCCCGGAAAGAGGTTCACCCCTCCACTTT. Protein product: CASSPERGSPLHF.

The count of this clone is one. The rearrangement links TRBV19 to TRBJ2-7, with TRBD2 matching over 10 bases. From germline, CDR1 is LNHDA and CDR2 SQIVND (reference sequence). The junction had 4 bases not matched to a gene; V was cut back by 3 bases and J by 5 bases. The CDR3 length is 14 residues. Here the CDR3 DNA reads TGTGCCAGTAGTATTCTAGCGGGAGTCCACGAGCAGTACTTC. Residues: CASSILAGVHEQYF.

The table lists this clone with a few counts. The chain is built from TRBV2 and TRBJ2-3, with a possible D match to TRBD2 (5 bases). The CDR3 sequence is 15 residues long. V lost 3 bases, J lost 2 bases, and 12 bases lay in between. CDR1 and CDR2 from the germline V gene are SNHLY and FYNNEI. This CDR3 is CASSDGGPYTDTQYF. The CDR3 DNA reads as TGTGCCAGCAGTGATGGCGGGCCCTACACAGATACGCAGTATTTT. Looking up the rest from reference TRBV2 and TRBJ2-3 gives the full variable domain: EPEVTQTPSHQVTQMGQEVILRCVPISNHLYFYWYRQILGQKVEFLVSFYNNEISEKSEIFDDQFSVERPDGSNFTLKIRSTKLEDSAMYFCASSDGGPYTDTQYFGPGTRLTVL.

V usage is TRBV5-1 and J usage is TRBJ2-6; TRBD1 aligns across 7 bases. The trim removed 0 bases at V and 1 base at J, leaving 4 bases unmatched. CDR3 size: 17 residues. Germline loops: CDR1 SGHRS, CDR2 YFSETQ. DNA for the CDR3: TGCGCCAGCAGCTTGGGACAGGGTATTTCTGGGGCCAACGTCCTGACTTTC. Translating it yields CASSLGQGISGANVLTF.

The sample holds a few counts of this clone. The chain couples TRBV5-1 to TRBJ2-1; 7 positions match TRBD2. Looked up from germline, CDR1 is SGHRS and CDR2 is YFSETQ. Unmatched junction bases numbered 0, after V lost 0 bases and J lost 6 bases. The CDR3 length is 13 residues. CDR3 sequence reads: CASSLAGGNEQFF. CDR3 nucleotides: TGCGCCAGCAGCTTGGCGGGGGGCAATGAGCAGTTCTTC.

The DNA for the CDR3 is TGTGCCAGCAGGACCGGGACTGTACTAGCGGGAGAGGGAGAGACCCAGTACTTC. It translates to CASRTGTVLAGEGETQYF. The rearrangement uses TRBV7-8 and TRBJ2-5; the match to TRBD2 covers 11 bases. The CDR3 runs 18 residues. Germline CDR1 is SGHVS and CDR2 is FQNEAQ. Trimming removed 6 bases from V and 4 bases from J; junction bases left unmatched: 16.